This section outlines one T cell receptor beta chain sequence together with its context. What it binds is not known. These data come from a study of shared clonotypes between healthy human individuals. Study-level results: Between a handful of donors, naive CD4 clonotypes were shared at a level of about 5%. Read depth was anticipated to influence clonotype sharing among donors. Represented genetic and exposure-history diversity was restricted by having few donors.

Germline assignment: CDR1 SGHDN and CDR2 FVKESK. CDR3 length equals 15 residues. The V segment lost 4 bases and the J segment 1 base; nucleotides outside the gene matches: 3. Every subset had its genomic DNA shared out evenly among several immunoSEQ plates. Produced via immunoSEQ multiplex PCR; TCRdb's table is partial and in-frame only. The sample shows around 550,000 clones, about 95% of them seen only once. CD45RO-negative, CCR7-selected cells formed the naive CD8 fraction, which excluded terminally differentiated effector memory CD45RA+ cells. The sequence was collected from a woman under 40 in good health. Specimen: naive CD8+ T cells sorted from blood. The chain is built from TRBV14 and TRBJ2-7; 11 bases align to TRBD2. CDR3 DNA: TGTGCCAGCAGCCCTAGCGGGAGGCCATCCTACGAGCAGTACTTC. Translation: CASSPSGRPSYEQYF.